This T cell receptor beta chain was recorded in a study of CD8 T cells in ankylosing spondylitis. Using its own MiXCR run on the 5' RACE reads, TCRdb lists one record per CDR3 protein. The sample consists of some 840,000 distinct CDR3 sequences, roughly 12% of them appearing once. Points from the study as a whole: A TCR beta motif of under 10 highly homologous variants seemed to mark ankylosing spondylitis blood. Reportedly, significant enrichment of disease-linked clones occurred in matched ankylosing spondylitis synovial fluid. Clones linked to disease, bearing a CD8+ phenotype, were relatively rare in peripheral blood.

CDR1 and CDR2 (germline): ENHRY, SYGVKD. Deletions cut 6 bases from V and 5 bases from J, with 16 bases between. This CDR3 is built from 15 residues. In this sample, this clonotype turned up a few times. Its cognate antigen is unknown. V usage is TRBV10-3 and J usage is TRBJ2-2; possibly TRBD2 for D (5 bases). The sequenced sample was blood, either unsorted or a sorted T cell fraction (not recorded which). This TCR derives from a male donor with ankylosing spondylitis. CDR3 DNA sequence: TGTGCCATCAGATCTAGCCTCCGCGAAACCGGGGAGCTGTTTTTT. Protein sequence: CAIRSSLRETGELFF.